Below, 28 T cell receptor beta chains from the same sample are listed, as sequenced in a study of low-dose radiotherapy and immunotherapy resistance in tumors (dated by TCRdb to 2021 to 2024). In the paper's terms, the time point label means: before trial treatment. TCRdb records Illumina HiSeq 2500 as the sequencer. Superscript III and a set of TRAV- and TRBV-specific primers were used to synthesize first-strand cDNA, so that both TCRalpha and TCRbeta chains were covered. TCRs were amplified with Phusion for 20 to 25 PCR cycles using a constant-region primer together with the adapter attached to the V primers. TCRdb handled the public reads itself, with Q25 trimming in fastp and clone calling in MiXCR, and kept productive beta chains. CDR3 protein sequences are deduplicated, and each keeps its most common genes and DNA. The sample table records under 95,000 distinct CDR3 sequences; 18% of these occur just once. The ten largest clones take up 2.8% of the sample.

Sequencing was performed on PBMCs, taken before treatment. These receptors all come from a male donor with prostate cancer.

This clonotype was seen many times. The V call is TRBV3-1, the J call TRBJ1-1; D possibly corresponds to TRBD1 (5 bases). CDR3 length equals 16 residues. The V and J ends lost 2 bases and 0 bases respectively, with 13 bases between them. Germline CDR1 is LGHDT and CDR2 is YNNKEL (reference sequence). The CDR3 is CASSQNPWGMNTEAFF. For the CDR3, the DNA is TGTGCCAGCAGCCAAAACCCGTGGGGGATGAACACTGAAGCTTTCTTT.

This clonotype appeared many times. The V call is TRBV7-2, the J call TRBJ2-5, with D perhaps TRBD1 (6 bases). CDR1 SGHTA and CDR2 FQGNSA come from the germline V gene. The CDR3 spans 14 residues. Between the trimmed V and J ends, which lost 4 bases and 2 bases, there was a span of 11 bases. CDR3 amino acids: CASSSHRAQETQYF. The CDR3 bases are TGTGCCAGCAGCTCACACAGGGCACAAGAGACCCAGTACTTC.

The CDR3 is CASSSWGGLAGSPGGQETQYF. The CDR3 DNA is TGTGCCAGCAGCTCCTGGGGTGGACTAGCGGGGTCCCCTGGGGGACAAGAGACCCAGTACTTC. The chain has TRBV4-2 and TRBJ2-5; 12 bases match TRBD2. Germline V lookup: CDR1 LGHNA, CDR2 YNFKEQ. This CDR3 has 21 amino acids. Unmatched junction bases numbered 21, after V lost 5 bases and J lost 2 bases.

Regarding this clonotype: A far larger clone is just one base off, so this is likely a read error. The CDR3 here is CASSQVGPSGGKRDNKQFF. As DNA, the CDR3 is TGTGCCAGCAGCCAAGTGGGGCCTAGCGGGGGCAAAAGGGACAATAAGCAGTTCTTC. V and J are TRBV4-1 and TRBJ2-1; 10 bases are a match to TRBD2. Per germline, CDR1 MGHRA and CDR2 YSYEKL. CDR3 length: 19 amino acids.

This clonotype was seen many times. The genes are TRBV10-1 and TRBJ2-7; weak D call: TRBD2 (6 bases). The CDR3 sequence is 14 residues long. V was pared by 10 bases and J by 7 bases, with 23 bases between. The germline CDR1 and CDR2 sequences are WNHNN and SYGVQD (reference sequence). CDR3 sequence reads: CATKTGTSWGEQYF. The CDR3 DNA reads TGCGCCACTAAAACCGGGACTTCATGGGGGGAGCAGTACTTC.

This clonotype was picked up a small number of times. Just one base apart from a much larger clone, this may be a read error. The CDR3 coding sequence is TGTGCCAGCACCGTACTAGCGGGGCCCCACGAGCAGTTCTTC. It is translated as CASTVLAGPHEQFF. The J gene is TRBJ2-1, the V gene TRBV11-2; TRBD2 matches at 10 bases. V gave up 7 bases and J gave up 10 bases; unmatched junction bases: 10. The CDR3 extends over 14 amino acids. The germline gives CDR1 SGHAT, CDR2 FQNNGV. The full variable domain, with the rest looked up from reference TRBV11-2 and TRBJ2-1, is EAGVAQSPRYKIIEKRQSVAFWCNPISGHATLYWYQQILGQGPKLLIQFQNNGVVDDSQLPKDRFSAERLKGVDSTLKIQPAKLEDSAVYLCASTVLAGPHEQFFGPGTRLTVL.

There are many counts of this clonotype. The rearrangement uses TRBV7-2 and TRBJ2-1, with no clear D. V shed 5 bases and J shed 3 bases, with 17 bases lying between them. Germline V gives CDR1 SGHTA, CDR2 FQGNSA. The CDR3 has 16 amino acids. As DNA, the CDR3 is TGTGCCAGCAGCCGGCGAGGCGGATCTAACTACAATGAGCAGTTCTTC. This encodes CASSRRGGSNYNEQFF.

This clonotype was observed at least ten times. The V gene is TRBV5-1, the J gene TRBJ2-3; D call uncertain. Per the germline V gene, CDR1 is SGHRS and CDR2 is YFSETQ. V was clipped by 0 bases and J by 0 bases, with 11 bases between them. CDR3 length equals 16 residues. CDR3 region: CASSLEGGASTDTQYF. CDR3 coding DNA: TGCGCCAGCAGCTTGGAAGGCGGCGCAAGCACAGATACGCAGTATTTT.

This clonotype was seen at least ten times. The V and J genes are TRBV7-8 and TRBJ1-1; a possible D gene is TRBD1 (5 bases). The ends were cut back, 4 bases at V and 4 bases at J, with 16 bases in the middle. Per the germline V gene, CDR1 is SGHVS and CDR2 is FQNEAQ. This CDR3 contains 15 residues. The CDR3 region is CASSSTWQGGTEAFF. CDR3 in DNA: TGTGCCAGCAGCTCGACATGGCAGGGAGGCACTGAAGCTTTCTTT.

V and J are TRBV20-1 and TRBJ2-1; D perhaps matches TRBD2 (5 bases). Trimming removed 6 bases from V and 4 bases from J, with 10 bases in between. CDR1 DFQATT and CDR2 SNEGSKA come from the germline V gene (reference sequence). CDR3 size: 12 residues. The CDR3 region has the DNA TGCAGTGCAGGAGCGGAGTACAATGAGCAGTTCTTC. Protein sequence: CSAGAEYNEQFF.

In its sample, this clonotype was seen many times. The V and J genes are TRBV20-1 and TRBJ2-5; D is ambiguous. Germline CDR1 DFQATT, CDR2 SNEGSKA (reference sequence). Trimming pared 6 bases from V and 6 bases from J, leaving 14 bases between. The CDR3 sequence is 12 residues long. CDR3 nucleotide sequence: TGCAGTGCCCCGGCCAACGGACAGACCCAGTACTTC. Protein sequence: CSAPANGQTQYF.

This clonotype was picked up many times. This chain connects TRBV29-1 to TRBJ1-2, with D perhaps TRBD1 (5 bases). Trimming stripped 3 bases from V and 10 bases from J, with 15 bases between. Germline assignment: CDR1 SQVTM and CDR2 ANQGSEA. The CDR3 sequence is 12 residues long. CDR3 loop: CSVDAREVDYTF. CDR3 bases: TGCAGCGTTGACGCCAGGGAGGTTGACTACACCTTC.

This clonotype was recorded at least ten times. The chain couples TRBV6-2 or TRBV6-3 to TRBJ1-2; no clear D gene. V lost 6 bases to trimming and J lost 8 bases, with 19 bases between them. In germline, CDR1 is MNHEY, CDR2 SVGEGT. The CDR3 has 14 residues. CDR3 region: CASRTTLNSGGYTF. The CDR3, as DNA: TGTGCCAGCAGGACGACGCTGAACTCGGGCGGCTACACCTTC.

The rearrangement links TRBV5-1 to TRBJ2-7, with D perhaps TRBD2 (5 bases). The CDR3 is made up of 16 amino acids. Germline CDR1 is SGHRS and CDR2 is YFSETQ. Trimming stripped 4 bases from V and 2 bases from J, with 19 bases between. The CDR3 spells CASSIPHRGVPYEQYF. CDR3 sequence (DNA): TGCGCCAGCAGCATCCCTCATCGGGGAGTGCCCTACGAGCAGTACTTC. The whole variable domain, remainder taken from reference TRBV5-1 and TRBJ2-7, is KAGVTQTPRYLIKTRGQQVTLSCSPISGHRSVSWYQQTPGQGLQFLFEYFSETQRNKGNFPGRFSGRQFSNSRSEMNVSTLELGDSALYLCASSIPHRGVPYEQYFGPGTRLTVT.

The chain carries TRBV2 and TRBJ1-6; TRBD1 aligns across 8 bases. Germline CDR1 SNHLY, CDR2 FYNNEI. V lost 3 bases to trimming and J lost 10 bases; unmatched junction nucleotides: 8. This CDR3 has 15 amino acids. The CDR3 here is CASSEAGGDGSPLHF. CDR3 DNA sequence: TGTGCCAGCAGTGAGGCAGGGGGCGACGGATCACCCCTCCACTTT.

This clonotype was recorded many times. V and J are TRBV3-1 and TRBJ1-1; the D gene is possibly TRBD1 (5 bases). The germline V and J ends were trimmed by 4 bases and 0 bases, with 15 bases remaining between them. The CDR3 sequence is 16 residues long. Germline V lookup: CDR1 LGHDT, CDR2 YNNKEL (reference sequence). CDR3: CASSRGWTPMNTEAFF. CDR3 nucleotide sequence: TGTGCCAGCAGCCGAGGGTGGACACCGATGAACACTGAAGCTTTCTTT.

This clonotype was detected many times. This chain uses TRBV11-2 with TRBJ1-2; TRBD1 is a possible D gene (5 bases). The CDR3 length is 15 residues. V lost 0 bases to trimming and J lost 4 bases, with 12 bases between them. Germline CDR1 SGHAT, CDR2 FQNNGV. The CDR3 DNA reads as TGTGCCAGCAGCTTAGATCGAGGGGTTCGCTATGGCTACACCTTC. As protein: CASSLDRGVRYGYTF.

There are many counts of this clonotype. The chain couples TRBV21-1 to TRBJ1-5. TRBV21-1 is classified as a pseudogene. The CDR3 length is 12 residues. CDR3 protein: CASSKLNQPQHF. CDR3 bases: TGTGCCAGCAGCAAGCTCAATCAGCCCCAGCATTTT.

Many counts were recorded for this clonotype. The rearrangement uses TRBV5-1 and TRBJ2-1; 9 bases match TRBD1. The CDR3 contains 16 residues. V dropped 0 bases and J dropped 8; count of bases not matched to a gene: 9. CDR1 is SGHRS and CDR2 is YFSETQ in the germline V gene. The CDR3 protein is CASSLAGDREEDEQFF. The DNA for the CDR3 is TGCGCCAGCAGCTTGGCAGGGGACAGGGAAGAGGATGAGCAGTTCTTC. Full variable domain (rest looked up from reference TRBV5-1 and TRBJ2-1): KAGVTQTPRYLIKTRGQQVTLSCSPISGHRSVSWYQQTPGQGLQFLFEYFSETQRNKGNFPGRFSGRQFSNSRSEMNVSTLELGDSALYLCASSLAGDREEDEQFFGPGTRLTVL.

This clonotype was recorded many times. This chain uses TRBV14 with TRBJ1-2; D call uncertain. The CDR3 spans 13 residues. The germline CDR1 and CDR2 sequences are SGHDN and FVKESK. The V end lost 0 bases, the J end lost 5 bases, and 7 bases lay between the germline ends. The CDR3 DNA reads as TGTGCCAGCAGCCAAGATAGGGCGTATGGCTACACCTTC. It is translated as CASSQDRAYGYTF.

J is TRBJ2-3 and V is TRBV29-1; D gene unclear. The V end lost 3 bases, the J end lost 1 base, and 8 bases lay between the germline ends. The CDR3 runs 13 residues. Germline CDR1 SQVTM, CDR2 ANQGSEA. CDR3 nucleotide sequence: TGCAGCGTTGATGGTAGGGGCACAGATACGCAGTATTTT. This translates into CSVDGRGTDTQYF.

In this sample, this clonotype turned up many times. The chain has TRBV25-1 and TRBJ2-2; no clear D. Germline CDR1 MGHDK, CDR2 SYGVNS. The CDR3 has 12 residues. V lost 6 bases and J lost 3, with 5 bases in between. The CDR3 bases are TGTGCCAGCAGGGGTTACACCGGGGAGCTGTTTTTT. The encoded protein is CASRGYTGELFF.

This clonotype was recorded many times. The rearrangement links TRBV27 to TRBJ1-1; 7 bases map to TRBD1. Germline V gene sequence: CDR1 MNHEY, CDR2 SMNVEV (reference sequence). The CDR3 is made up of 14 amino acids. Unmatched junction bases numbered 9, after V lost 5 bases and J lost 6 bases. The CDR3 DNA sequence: TGTGCCAGCAGTACGGGACAGATAACATCTGAAGCTTTCTTT. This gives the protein CASSTGQITSEAFF.

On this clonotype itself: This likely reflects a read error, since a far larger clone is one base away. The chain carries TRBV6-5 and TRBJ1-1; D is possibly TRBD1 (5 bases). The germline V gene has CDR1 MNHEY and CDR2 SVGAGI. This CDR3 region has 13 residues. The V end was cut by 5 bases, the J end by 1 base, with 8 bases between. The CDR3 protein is CASSAQENTEAFF. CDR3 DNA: TGTGCCAGCAGTGCACAGGAGAACACTGAAGCTTTCTTT.

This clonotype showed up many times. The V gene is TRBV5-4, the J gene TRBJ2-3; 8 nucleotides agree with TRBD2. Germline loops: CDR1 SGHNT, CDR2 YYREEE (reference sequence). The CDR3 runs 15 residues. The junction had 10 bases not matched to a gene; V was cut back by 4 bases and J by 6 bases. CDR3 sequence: CASSQGGASGDTQYF. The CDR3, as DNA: TGTGCCAGCAGCCAAGGGGGGGCTAGCGGGGATACGCAGTATTTT.

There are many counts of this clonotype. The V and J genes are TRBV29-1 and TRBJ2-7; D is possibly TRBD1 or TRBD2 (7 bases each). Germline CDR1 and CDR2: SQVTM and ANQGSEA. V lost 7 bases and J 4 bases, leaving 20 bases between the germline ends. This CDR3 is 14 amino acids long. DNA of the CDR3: TGCAGCGCCCAGGGGGGGAATACGGTTTACGAGCAGTACTTC. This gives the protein CSAQGGNTVYEQYF.

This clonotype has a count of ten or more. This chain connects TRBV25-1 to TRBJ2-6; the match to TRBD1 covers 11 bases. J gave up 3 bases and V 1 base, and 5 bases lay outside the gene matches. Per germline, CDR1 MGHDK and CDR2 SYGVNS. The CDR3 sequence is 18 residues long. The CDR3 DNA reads TGTGCCAGCAGTGAATTGGGACAGGGGGATTTTGGGGCCAACGTCCTGACTTTC. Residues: CASSELGQGDFGANVLTF.

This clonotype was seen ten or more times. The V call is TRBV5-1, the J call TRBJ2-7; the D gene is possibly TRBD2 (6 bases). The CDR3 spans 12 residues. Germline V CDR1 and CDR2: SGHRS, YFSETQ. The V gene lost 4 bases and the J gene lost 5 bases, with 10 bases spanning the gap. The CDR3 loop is CASSRWGDEQYF. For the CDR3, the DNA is TGCGCCAGCAGCCGGTGGGGGGACGAGCAGTACTTC.